This T cell receptor (beta chain) originates from a study of regulatory T cells in long-lasting Graves disease. About this clonotype: Its antigen is unidentified.

Study conclusions and caveats: A limited number of samples was an acknowledged limitation.

Specified time point: persistent/refractory GD, antithyroid drugs over 5 years with positive TRAb. Generation of the TCR library employed RNA extracted from PBMCs. Libraries of TCR beta came from iRepertoire HTBI primers plus Arm-PCR of CDR3 regions. Study processing details: Identification yielded 60 or so TRBV and around 15 TRBJ segments across samples. MiXCR, run by TCRdb on the multiplex PCR reads, gives a single entry per CDR3 protein. TCRdb assigned the V and J calls; the authors' analysis was not used. The sample holds about 430,000 distinct CDR3 sequences, 21% seen once. The specimen comprised peripheral blood mononuclear cells (PBMCs), sampled when the disease was refractory, from a patient treated with antithyroid drugs. The TCR was taken from a female donor with Graves disease.

CDR3 loop: CASSPRDSHYEQYF. The DNA for the CDR3 is TGTGCCAGCAGCCCCCGGGACAGCCACTACGAGCAGTACTTC. The chain has TRBV13 and TRBJ2-7, with TRBD1 matching 7 bases. CDR3 length: 14 amino acids. V lost 5 bases to trimming and J lost 3 bases; unmatched junction nucleotides: 7. Per germline, CDR1 PRHDT and CDR2 FYEKMQ (reference sequence).